This TCR beta chain was observed in a study of blood T cell repertoires in COVID-19. The CDR3 covers 15 residues. The V end was cut by 3 bases, the J end by 2 bases, with 11 bases between. Germline V gives CDR1 PRHDT, CDR2 FYEKMQ (reference sequence). Authors' processing steps: Amplified reference gene primers provided the basis for estimating nucleated cell counts. The assay was immunoSEQ multiplex PCR, and TCRdb's table has in-frame clones only and misses some. V and J calls and clone size are as listed in that table; D and trimming were resolved from the DNA. The sample has roughly 150,000 clones, just under 80% seen once.

The sample was peripheral blood. V and J are TRBV13 and TRBJ2-4; TRBD1 might be the D (5 bases). This TCR derives from an elderly woman with acute or convalescent COVID-19. CDR3 residues: CASSFGRVTKNIQYF. The CDR3 DNA reads as TGTGCCAGCAGCTTCGGCAGGGTTACCAAAAACATTCAGTACTTC.